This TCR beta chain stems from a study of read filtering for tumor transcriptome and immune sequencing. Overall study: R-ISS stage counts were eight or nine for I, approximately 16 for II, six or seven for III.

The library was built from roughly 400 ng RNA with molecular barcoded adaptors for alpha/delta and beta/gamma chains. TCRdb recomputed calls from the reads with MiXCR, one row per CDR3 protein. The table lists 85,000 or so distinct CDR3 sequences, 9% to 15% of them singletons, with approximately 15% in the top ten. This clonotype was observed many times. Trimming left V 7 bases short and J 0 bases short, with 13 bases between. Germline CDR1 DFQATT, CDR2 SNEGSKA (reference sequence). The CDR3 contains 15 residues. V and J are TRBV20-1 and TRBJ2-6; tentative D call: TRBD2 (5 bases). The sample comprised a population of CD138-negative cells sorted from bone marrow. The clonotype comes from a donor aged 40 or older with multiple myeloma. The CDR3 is CSGAAGLSGANVLTF. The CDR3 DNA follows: TGCAGTGGGGCCGCGGGTCTCTCTGGGGCCAACGTCCTGACTTTC.